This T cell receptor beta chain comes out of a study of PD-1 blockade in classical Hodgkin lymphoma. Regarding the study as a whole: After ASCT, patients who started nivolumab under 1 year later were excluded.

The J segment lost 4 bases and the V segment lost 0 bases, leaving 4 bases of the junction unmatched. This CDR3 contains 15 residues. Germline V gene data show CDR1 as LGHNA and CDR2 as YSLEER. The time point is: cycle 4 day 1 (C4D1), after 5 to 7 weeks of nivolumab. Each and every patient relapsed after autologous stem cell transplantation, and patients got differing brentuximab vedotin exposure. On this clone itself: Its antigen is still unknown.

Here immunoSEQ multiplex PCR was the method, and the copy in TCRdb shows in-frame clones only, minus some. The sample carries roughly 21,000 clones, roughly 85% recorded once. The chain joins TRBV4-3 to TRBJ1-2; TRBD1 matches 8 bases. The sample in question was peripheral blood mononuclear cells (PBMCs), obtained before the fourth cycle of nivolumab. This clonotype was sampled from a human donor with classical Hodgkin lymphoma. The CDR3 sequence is CASSQDGTGGYGYTF. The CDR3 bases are TGCGCCAGCAGCCAAGACGGGACAGGCGGCTATGGCTACACCTTC.